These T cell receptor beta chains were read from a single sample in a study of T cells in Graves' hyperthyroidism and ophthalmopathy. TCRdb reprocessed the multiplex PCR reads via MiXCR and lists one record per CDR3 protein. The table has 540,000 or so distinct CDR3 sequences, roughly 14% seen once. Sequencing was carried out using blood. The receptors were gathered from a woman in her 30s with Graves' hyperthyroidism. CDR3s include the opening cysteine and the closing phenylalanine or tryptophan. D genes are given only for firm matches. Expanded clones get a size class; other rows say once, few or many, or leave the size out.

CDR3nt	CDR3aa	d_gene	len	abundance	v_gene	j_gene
TGCAGTGCTAGCCGACTAAAGACAGGGCAGGACCAGCCCCAGCATTTT	CSASRLKTGQDQPQHF	TRBD1	16	few	TRBV20-1	TRBJ1-5
TGTGCCAGCAGTAACGGTGCAGCTAATCAGCCCCAGCATTTT	CASSNGAANQPQHF	-	14	-	TRBV6-2/TRBV6-3	TRBJ1-5
TGCAGTGCTAGACTTCAGGAGGGGCCCGGGGAGCTGTTTTTT	CSARLQEGPGELFF	-	14	few	TRBV20-1	TRBJ2-2
TGTGCCAGCAGTTTAATTGGGGCCCGAGGGGAAGCGAACACTGAAGCTTTCTTT	CASSLIGARGEANTEAFF	-	18	many	TRBV28	TRBJ1-1
TGCAGCGTTGTGAGGCTAGCGGGAGGAGATACGCAGTATTTT	CSVVRLAGGDTQYF	TRBD2	14	many	TRBV29-1	TRBJ2-3
TGTGCCAGCAGCCGGGAGGGGGGGGGCAATCAGCCCCAGCATTTT	CASSREGGGNQPQHF	-	15	few	TRBV6-1	TRBJ1-5
TGCAGTGCTAGACTAGCGAACTATTACCTCTACGAGCAGTACTTC	CSARLANYYLYEQYF	-	15	many	TRBV20-1	TRBJ2-7
TGTGCCAGCAGTTTCGGACGGGCCTACGAGCAGTACTTC	CASSFGRAYEQYF	-	13	many	TRBV6-1	TRBJ2-7
TGTGCCAGCAGCTTAGGGGCCGGGGGGGAAGCTTTCTTT	CASSLGAGGEAFF	-	13	many	TRBV7-9	TRBJ1-1
TGTGCCAGCAGCATGAACGACGGAGATACGCAGTATTTT	CASSMNDGDTQYF	-	13	many	TRBV7-2	TRBJ2-3
TGTGCCAGCTCACCACAAGGAGCCGCAGATACGCAGTATTTT	CASSPQGAADTQYF	-	14	many	TRBV18	TRBJ2-3
TGTGCCAGCACCTCACAAGGCACTGAAGCTTTCTTT	CASTSQGTEAFF	-	12	-	TRBV27	TRBJ1-1
TGTGCCAGCAGTTTGTTCGTGGGGCGGTCCTACAATGAGCAGTTCTTC	CASSLFVGRSYNEQFF	-	16	many	TRBV28	TRBJ2-1
TGTGCCTGGAGTCCAGGGGTTTCGTCTAACGAGCAGTACTTC	CAWSPGVSSNEQYF	-	14	many	TRBV30	TRBJ2-7
TGTGCCAGCACACGAGCGGGAAACAATGAGCAGTTCTTC	CASTRAGNNEQFF	TRBD2	13	many	TRBV3-1	TRBJ2-1
TGCGCCAGCAGCTACCGGGACCTAAGCACAGATACGCAGTATTTT	CASSYRDLSTDTQYF	-	15	many	TRBV5-1	TRBJ2-3
TGTGCCAGCAGCTCCCTTTTAGCCGGGGAGCTGTTTTTT	CASSSLLAGELFF	-	13	many	TRBV5-6	TRBJ2-2
TGTGCCTGGCGTAACCAAATGGAGCCCCAGCATTTT	CAWRNQMEPQHF	-	12	many	TRBV30	TRBJ1-5
TGTGCCAGCAGTTACGCCAGGGCCTACGAGCAGTACTTC	CASSYARAYEQYF	-	13	-	TRBV6-2/TRBV6-3	TRBJ2-7
TGTGCCACCAGTGATCGGTCTAGCAATCAGCCCCAGCATTTT	CATSDRSSNQPQHF	-	14	many	TRBV24-1	TRBJ1-5
TGTGCCAGCAGTTACAGCGGACTAGCGGGACATCAAGAGACCCAGTACTTC	CASSYSGLAGHQETQYF	TRBD2	17	many	TRBV6-1	TRBJ2-5
TGTGCCTGGAGTGTAAGGGCGCGCGTTCCCACAGATACGCAGTATTTT	CAWSVRARVPTDTQYF	-	16	few	TRBV30	TRBJ2-3
TGTGCCAGCAGCTTAGTGACAGGGGTAAACAATGAGCAGTTCTTC	CASSLVTGVNNEQFF	TRBD1	15	few	TRBV7-2	TRBJ2-1
TGTGCCAGCAGCTTAGCGGGGGATGAGCTTCACTATGGCTACACCTTC	CASSLAGDELHYGYTF	-	16	few	TRBV13	TRBJ1-2
TGCGCCAGCAGCCCCATAGAGGGGAACACTGAAGCTTTCTTT	CASSPIEGNTEAFF	-	14	many	TRBV5-1	TRBJ1-1
TGTGCCAGCAGCGGTGTGGTGCTAGCGGGAGGGCCGCCCAATGAGCAGTTCTTC	CASSGVVLAGGPPNEQFF	TRBD2	18	-	TRBV28	TRBJ2-1
TGTGCCAGCAGAGCGGGACCCTCCCCCTCCTACGAGCAGTACTTC	CASRAGPSPSYEQYF	TRBD2	15	-	TRBV25-1	TRBJ2-7
TGTGCCAGCAGCTTAGCCGGCAGGGATGCCGATACGCAGTATTTT	CASSLAGRDADTQYF	-	15	many	TRBV11-2	TRBJ2-3
TGTGCCAGCAACCCCTTTGGGTTGGGACTAGCGGAGACGAGCACAGATACGCAGTATTTT	CASNPFGLGLAETSTDTQYF	TRBD2	20	-	TRBV4-2	TRBJ2-3